This passage covers 10 T cell receptor beta chains from one sample sequenced in a study of cytomegalovirus exposure and HLA in healthy donors. Primers for the PCR totalled 60 Vbeta and 13 Jbeta. This table comes from immunoSEQ multiplex PCR, and its TCRdb copy is limited to in-frame clones, with some not included. Here the sample spans 75,000 to 95,000 clones, around 78% being singletons. Material for sequencing was PBMCs. These receptors all come from a woman aged 40 to 50 in good health and CMV-seropositive.

This clone was detected once. J is TRBJ2-5 and V is TRBV5-4, with TRBD2 identical over 10 bases. V was pared by 7 bases and J by 1 base, with 7 bases of the junction left unmatched. The V gene's germline CDR1 is SGHNT and CDR2 YYREEE (reference sequence). The CDR3 is 15 residues long. The CDR3 spells CASSFWTSGQETQYF. CDR3 sequence (DNA): TGTGCCAGCTCCTTTTGGACTAGCGGCCAAGAGACCCAGTACTTC.

The chain has TRBV5-4 and TRBJ2-7; 10 bases line up with TRBD1. The CDR3 spans 15 residues. J gave up 6 bases and V 0 bases, and 6 bases lay outside the gene matches. The germline gives CDR1 SGHNT, CDR2 YYREEE (reference sequence). The DNA for the CDR3 is TGTGCCAGCAGCTTGGCCGGGACAGGGGAGGGCGAGCAGTACTTC. This gives the protein CASSLAGTGEGEQYF.

The chain links TRBV18 to TRBJ1-5, with 10 bases fitting TRBD1. Germline assignment: CDR1 KGHSH and CDR2 LQKENI. The CDR3 has 14 residues. V dropped 3 bases and J dropped 7; count of bases not matched to a gene: 3. CDR3 amino acids: CASSPGQGDQPQHF. CDR3 DNA sequence: TGTGCCAGCTCACCCGGACAGGGGGACCAGCCCCAGCATTTT.

The V gene is TRBV10-3, the J gene TRBJ2-7, with 7 bases that match TRBD2. The CDR3 spans 17 residues. The V gene's germline CDR1 is ENHRY and CDR2 SYGVKD. The trim removed 5 bases at V and 0 bases at J, leaving 13 bases unmatched. The CDR3 protein is CAISRKLAGQSSYEQYF. The CDR3 region has the DNA TGTGCCATCAGTCGTAAATTAGCGGGTCAGAGCTCCTACGAGCAGTACTTC.

V usage is TRBV27 and J usage is TRBJ1-2, with D unresolved. Germline values: CDR1 MNHEY, CDR2 SMNVEV (reference sequence). V lost 5 bases and J lost 3, with 10 bases in between. This CDR3 is built from 13 residues. CDR3 region: CASSHGRDYGYTF. DNA of the CDR3: TGTGCCAGCAGTCACGGGAGAGACTATGGCTACACCTTC.

The chain is built from TRBV29-1 and TRBJ2-4, with 7 bases identical to TRBD1. The CDR3 is made up of 15 amino acids. V lost 0 bases, J lost 3 bases, and 5 bases stayed unmatched. CDR1 and CDR2 (germline): SQVTM, ANQGSEA. CDR3 coding DNA: TGCAGCGTTGAAGATGCCCGGGACAGCAAAAACATTCAGTACTTC. It encodes CSVEDARDSKNIQYF.

The chain employs TRBV19 and TRBJ1-5, with D hard to call. V lost 3 bases, J lost 10 bases, and 13 bases lay in between. Looked up from germline, CDR1 is LNHDA and CDR2 is SQIVND (reference sequence). CDR3 length: 13 residues. In DNA, the CDR3 is TGTGCCAGTAGTATTGAGGGAAAAGGTCCCCAGCATTTT. Residues: CASSIEGKGPQHF.

The J gene is TRBJ2-7, the V gene TRBV7-2, with unresolved D. The CDR3 is 13 amino acids. The V and J ends lost 5 bases and 5 bases respectively, with 13 bases between them. CDR1 and CDR2 from the germline V gene are SGHTA and FQGNSA. The chain's CDR3 is CASSQPTPHEQYF. DNA for the CDR3: TGTGCCAGCAGCCAACCGACTCCCCACGAGCAGTACTTC.

The CDR3 sequence is CASSAAGTASYEQYF. The CDR3 bases are TGTGCCAGCAGCGCGGCCGGGACAGCATCCTACGAGCAGTACTTC. The rearrangement uses TRBV2 and TRBJ2-5, with 7 nucleotides matching TRBD1. The J call may be in error: the DNA end matches TRBJ2-7 better. Germline-derived CDR1 and CDR2 are SNHLY and FYNNEI. The CDR3 covers 15 residues.

The chain is built from TRBV7-6 and TRBJ2-7, with 7 bases identical to TRBD2. Germline trimming cut 4 bases from V and 3 bases from J; bases unmatched to any gene: 6. The CDR3 extends over 14 amino acids. The V gene's germline CDR1 is SGHVS and CDR2 FNYEAQ. CDR3: CASSSGGTNYEQYF. The DNA of the CDR3 is TGTGCCAGCAGCTCCGGCGGGACTAACTACGAGCAGTACTTC.